A selection of T cell receptor beta chains follows, all from one sample in a study of control samples from healthy donors and cancer patients. Only in-frame clones appear in the TCRdb table, and some are missing; sequencing was by immunoSEQ multiplex PCR. The sample includes over 150,000 clones, more than 90% of them seen just once. The sequencing sample was made of blood. These receptors came from a woman between 40 and 55 years old in good health. CDR3s include the opening cysteine and the closing phenylalanine or tryptophan. The D gene is left open where the match is weak. Not all rows give a size; the values are once, few, many and, for expanded clones, a class.

>NA|NA|TRBV5-1|TRBJ2-5
CASSSGGAAETQYF
TGCGCCAGCAGCTCAGGGGGGGCGGCAGAGACCCAGTACTTC
>NA|NA|TRBV27|TRBJ1-1
CASSLSPAGDTEAFF
TGTGCCAGCAGTTTATCGCCGGCAGGGGACACTGAAGCTTTCTTT
>NA|NA|TRBV20-1|TRBJ2-7
CSARDAYEQYF
TGCAGTGCTAGAGATGCCTACGAGCAGTACTTC
>TRBD1|NA|TRBV5-1|TRBJ2-6
CASSSYRDSSGANVLTF
TGCGCCAGCAGCTCCTACCGGGACAGCTCTGGGGCCAACGTCCTGACTTTC
>NA|NA|TRBV2|TRBJ1-1
CASSAPTRTEAFF
TGTGCCAGCAGTGCCCCGACCAGAACTGAAGCTTTCTTT
>TRBD1|NA|TRBV6-1|TRBJ1-6
CASSEAQQGLALHF
TGTGCCAGCAGTGAAGCGCAACAGGGGTTGGCCCTCCACTTT
>NA|NA|TRBV3-1/TRBV3-2|TRBJ2-1
CASSQVSPALVF
TGTGCCAGCAGCCAAGTGAGCCCAGCTCTGGTCTTC
>NA|few|TRBV19|TRBJ2-7
CASSKTGTSYEQYF
TGTGCCAGTAGTAAAACCGGGACCTCCTACGAGCAGTACTTC
>NA|once|TRBV4-2|TRBJ2-1
CASSLREGAVNEQFF
TGTGCCAGCAGCCTAAGGGAGGGGGCAGTGAATGAGCAGTTCTTC
>TRBD1|NA|TRBV6-5|TRBJ1-4
CASTLGQGRGEKLFF
TGTGCCAGCACCCTCGGACAGGGAAGGGGTGAAAAACTGTTTTTT
>TRBD2|NA|TRBV5-1|TRBJ2-3
CASSKAGGPDTQYF
TGCGCCAGCAGCAAAGCGGGGGGGCCGGATACGCAGTATTTT
>TRBD2|NA|TRBV19|TRBJ2-1
CASRGIAGVTSEQFF
TGTGCCAGTAGAGGGATAGCGGGGGTGACCTCGGAGCAGTTCTTC
>TRBD2|NA|TRBV6-6|TRBJ2-7
CASSLTGGNANEQYF
TGTGCCAGCAGCCTCACGGGGGGGAATGCGAACGAGCAGTACTTC
>TRBD1|NA|TRBV24-1|TRBJ1-1
CATSQGAGTEAFF
TGTGCCACCAGTCAGGGGGCAGGCACTGAAGCTTTCTTT
>NA|NA|TRBV11-2|TRBJ1-1
CASSFTGSEAFF
TGTGCCAGCAGCTTTACAGGGTCTGAAGCTTTCTTT
>TRBD2|NA|TRBV20-1|TRBJ2-1
CSASPVAGSGNEQFF
TGCAGTGCTAGTCCCGTAGCGGGGAGCGGGAATGAGCAGTTCTTC
>NA|NA|TRBV6-1|TRBJ2-3
CASSEATQVRTDTQYF
TGTGCCAGCAGTGAAGCAACCCAGGTCAGAACAGATACGCAGTATTTT
>NA|NA|TRBV6-5|TRBJ1-5
CASSSGAGPSPQHF
TGTGCCAGCAGTTCAGGGGCTGGGCCTTCGCCCCAGCATTTT
>TRBD2|few|TRBV2|TRBJ2-7
CASSQGLAEYEQYF
TGTGCCAGCAGTCAAGGACTAGCGGAATACGAGCAGTACTTC
>NA|NA|TRBV5-4|TRBJ1-1
CASSLGGMNTEAFF
TGTGCCAGCAGCTTAGGGGGAATGAACACTGAAGCTTTCTTT
>TRBD1|NA|TRBV7-8|TRBJ1-6
CASSLGFLGQGVSPLHF
TGTGCCAGCAGCTTAGGTTTTCTAGGACAGGGTGTATCACCCCTCCACTTT
>TRBD1|NA|TRBV5-1|TRBJ1-6
CASSEDRERSPLHF
TGCGCCAGCAGCGAGGACAGGGAACGTTCACCCCTCCACTTT
>NA|NA|TRBV11-2|TRBJ2-1
CASSLLLGSYNEQFF
TGTGCCAGCAGCTTATTGCTGGGCTCCTACAATGAGCAGTTCTTC
>NA|NA|TRBV5-6|TRBJ1-6
CASSFRGSYNSPLHF
TGTGCCAGCAGCTTTAGGGGCTCCTATAATTCACCCCTCCACTTT
>NA|NA|TRBV7-9|TRBJ1-2
CASSLRAGKNYGYTF
TGTGCCAGCAGCTTAAGGGCAGGGAAGAACTATGGCTACACCTTC
>NA|NA|TRBV11-2|TRBJ1-1
CASGTNRFTLTEAFF
TGTGCCAGCGGAACTAACAGATTCACCTTGACTGAAGCTTTCTTT
>NA|NA|TRBV5-1|TRBJ2-3
CASSLESGINTDTQYF
TGCGCCAGCAGCTTGGAGTCGGGGATCAACACAGATACGCAGTATTTT
>NA|NA|TRBV3-1/TRBV3-2|TRBJ2-5
CASSQVGGRGQETQYF
TGTGCCAGCAGCCAAGTTGGGGGTAGAGGGCAAGAGACCCAGTACTTC
>TRBD1|NA|TRBV19|TRBJ1-5
CASGQGFQPQHF
TGTGCCAGTGGACAGGGGTTTCAGCCCCAGCATTTT
>TRBD1|NA|TRBV27|TRBJ2-7
CASSITGVPINEQYF
TGTGCCAGCAGTATTACAGGGGTCCCCATCAACGAGCAGTACTTC
>NA|NA|TRBV30|TRBJ1-1
CAWSLGPTDGKRAFF
TGTGCCTGGAGTTTGGGGCCGACAGACGGCAAAAGGGCTTTCTTT
>TRBD1|NA|TRBV27|TRBJ2-7
CASSLPTGTGDYEQYF
TGTGCCAGCAGTTTACCGACCGGGACAGGGGACTACGAGCAGTACTTC
>NA|NA|TRBV5-1|TRBJ2-7
CASSLAGGSGYEQYF
TGCGCCAGCAGCTTGGCCGGGGGATCGGGATACGAGCAGTACTTC
>TRBD2|NA|TRBV10-3|TRBJ2-2
CAISESSRTSGGARDTGELFF
TGTGCCATCAGTGAGTCCTCGAGGACTAGCGGGGGGGCTCGGGACACCGGGGAGCTGTTTTTT
>NA|NA|TRBV2|TRBJ2-1
CASSVQLTSPNEQFF
TGTGCCAGCAGTGTACAACTGACGAGCCCCAATGAGCAGTTCTTC
>NA|NA|TRBV7-3|TRBJ2-5
CASSLTRDQETQYF
TGTGCCAGCAGCTTAACACGGGACCAAGAGACCCAGTACTTC
>TRBD1|NA|TRBV5-1|TRBJ1-2
CASSLGQGTGSGYTF
TGCGCCAGCAGCTTGGGACAGGGGACCGGCTCTGGCTACACCTTC
>NA|NA|TRBV9|TRBJ2-4
CASSVAGTKNIQYF
TGTGCCAGCAGCGTAGCAGGGACCAAGAACATTCAGTACTTC
>TRBD1|NA|TRBV19|TRBJ2-5
CASRTGTGAGETQYF
TGTGCCAGTAGAACCGGGACAGGCGCTGGAGAGACCCAGTACTTC